This record looks at one T cell receptor beta chain sequence and its context. The data were obtained in a study of blood T cells in healthy people across ages. Sample-barcoded 5' priming and a J-beta primer mix drove a second PCR of roughly 6 to 12 cycles. TCRdb re-derived calls from the 5' RACE reads in MiXCR, one entry per CDR3 protein. This table holds just under 550,000 distinct CDR3 sequences, nearly 25% found once. Trimming left V 8 bases short and J 6 bases short, with 16 bases between. The CDR3 length is 13 residues. Germline-derived CDR1 and CDR2 are MNHEY and SVGEGT. These data were also filed under a second study, of T cells of mothers and their children.

The sample taken for sequencing was blood. This sequence originates from a boy between 5 and 17 years old in good health. V is TRBV6-2 or TRBV6-3 and J is TRBJ1-2; D gene uncertain. For the CDR3, the DNA is TGTGCCAGCGGCCTAACGGGTGTCGATGGCTACACCTTC. Its translation: CASGLTGVDGYTF.